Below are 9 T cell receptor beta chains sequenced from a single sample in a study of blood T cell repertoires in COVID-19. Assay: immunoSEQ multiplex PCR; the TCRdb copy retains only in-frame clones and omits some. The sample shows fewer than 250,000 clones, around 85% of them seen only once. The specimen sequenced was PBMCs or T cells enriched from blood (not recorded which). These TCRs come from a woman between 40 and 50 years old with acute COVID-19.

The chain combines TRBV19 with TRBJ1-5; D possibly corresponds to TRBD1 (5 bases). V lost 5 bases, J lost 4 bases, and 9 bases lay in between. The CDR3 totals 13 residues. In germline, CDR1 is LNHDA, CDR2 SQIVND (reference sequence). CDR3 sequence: CASSPRQNQPQHF. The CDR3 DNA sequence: TGTGCCAGTAGTCCCAGACAGAATCAGCCCCAGCATTTT.

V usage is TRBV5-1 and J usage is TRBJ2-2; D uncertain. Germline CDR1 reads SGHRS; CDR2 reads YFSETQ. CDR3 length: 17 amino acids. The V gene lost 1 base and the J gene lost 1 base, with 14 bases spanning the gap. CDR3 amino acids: CASSLRGDVENTGELFF. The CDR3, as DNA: TGCGCCAGCAGCTTGCGAGGAGATGTGGAGAACACCGGGGAGCTGTTTTTT.

This CDR3 is CASIPGQNTDTQYF. In DNA, the CDR3 is TGTGCCAGCATACCGGGACAGAACACAGATACGCAGTATTTT. The chain couples TRBV7-2 to TRBJ2-3; 7 bases align to TRBD1. V shed 7 bases, J shed 2 bases, and the junction held 6 bases outside the gene matches. CDR3 size: 14 residues. Germline V gene data show CDR1 as SGHTA and CDR2 as FQGNSA.

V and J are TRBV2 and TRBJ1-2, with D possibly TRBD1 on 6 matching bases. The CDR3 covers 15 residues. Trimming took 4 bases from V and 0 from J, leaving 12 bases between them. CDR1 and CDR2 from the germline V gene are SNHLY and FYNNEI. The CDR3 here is CASSVHGGPNYGYTF. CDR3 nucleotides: TGTGCCAGCAGTGTACACGGGGGGCCTAACTATGGCTACACCTTC.

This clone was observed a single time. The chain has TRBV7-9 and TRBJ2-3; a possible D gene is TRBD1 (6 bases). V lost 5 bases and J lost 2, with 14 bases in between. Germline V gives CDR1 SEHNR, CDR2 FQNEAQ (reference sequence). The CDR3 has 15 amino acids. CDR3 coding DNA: TGTGCCAGCAGCGACGGACAGCTCAACACAGATACGCAGTATTTT. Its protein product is CASSDGQLNTDTQYF.

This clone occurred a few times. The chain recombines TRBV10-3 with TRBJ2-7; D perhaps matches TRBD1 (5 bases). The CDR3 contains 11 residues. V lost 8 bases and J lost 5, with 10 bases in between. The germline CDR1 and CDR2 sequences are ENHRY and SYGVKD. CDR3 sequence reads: CAISNRNEQYF. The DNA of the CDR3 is TGTGCCATCTCAAACAGGAACGAGCAGTACTTC.

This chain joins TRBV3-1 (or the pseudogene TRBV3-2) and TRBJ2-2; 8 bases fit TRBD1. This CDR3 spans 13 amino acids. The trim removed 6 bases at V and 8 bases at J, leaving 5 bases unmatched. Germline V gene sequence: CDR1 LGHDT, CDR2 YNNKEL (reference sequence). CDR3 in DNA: TGTGCCAGCAGTCGACAGGGGTTAGGGGAGCTGTTTTTT. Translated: CASSRQGLGELFF.

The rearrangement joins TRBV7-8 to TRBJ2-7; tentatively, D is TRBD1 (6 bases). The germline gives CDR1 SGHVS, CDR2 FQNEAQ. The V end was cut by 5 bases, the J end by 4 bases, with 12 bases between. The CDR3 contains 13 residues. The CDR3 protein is CASSRTEAYEQYF. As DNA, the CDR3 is TGTGCCAGCAGCCGGACAGAAGCTTACGAGCAGTACTTC.

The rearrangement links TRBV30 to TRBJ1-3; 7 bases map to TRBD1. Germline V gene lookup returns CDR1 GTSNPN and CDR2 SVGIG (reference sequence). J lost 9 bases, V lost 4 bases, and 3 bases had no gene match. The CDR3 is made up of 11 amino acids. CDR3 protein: CAWTYRGTIYF. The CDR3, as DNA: TGTGCCTGGACCTACAGGGGCACCATATATTTT.